This entry lists 18 T cell receptor beta chains sequenced from one sample in a study of control samples from healthy donors and cancer patients. Sequencing was performed with immunoSEQ multiplex PCR; in TCRdb, only in-frame clones are kept and a portion is missing. Of 150,000 to 160,000 clones in the sample, just under 95% were seen once. Sequenced: blood. The receptor source for this set is a middle-aged man in good health.

The rearrangement links TRBV3-1 (or the pseudogene TRBV3-2) to TRBJ2-7; TRBD1 agrees at 9 bases. The CDR3 runs to 16 residues. Germline V gene lookup returns CDR1 LGHDT and CDR2 YNNKEL (reference sequence). V gave up 2 bases and J gave up 1 base; unmatched junction bases: 6. This CDR3 reads CASSQPRGQGSYEQYF. The CDR3, as DNA: TGTGCCAGCAGCCAACCTAGGGGACAGGGATCCTACGAGCAGTACTTC.

J is TRBJ1-2 and V is TRBV28; perhaps TRBD1 as D (5 bases). This CDR3 is 17 amino acids long. Trimming cost V 6 bases and J 8 bases, with 28 bases left between them. The germline V gene encodes CDR1 MDHEN and CDR2 SYDVKM. In DNA, the CDR3 is TGTGCCAGCAGCCGAGGGGCAGCTTCCTACCGCCTGTTGGGCTACACCTTC. It yields the protein CASSRGAASYRLLGYTF.

The V and J genes are TRBV29-1 and TRBJ1-2; D is uncertain. V was clipped by 5 bases and J by 6 bases, with 10 bases between them. The CDR3 extends over 11 amino acids. CDR1 and CDR2 from the germline V gene are SQVTM and ANQGSEA. For the CDR3, the DNA is TGCAGCGTTACCTCTACCGATGGCTACACCTTC. Residues: CSVTSTDGYTF.

The V gene is TRBV25-1, the J gene TRBJ1-1; possible D gene TRBD1, 5 bases. Germline V gives CDR1 MGHDK, CDR2 SYGVNS. There are 13 residues in the CDR3. The V and J ends lost 6 bases and 1 base respectively, with 9 bases between them. CDR3 bases: TGTGCCAGCAGGGGGGGACGGAACACTGAAGCTTTCTTT. Translated: CASRGGRNTEAFF.

The chain recombines TRBV7-9 with TRBJ2-1; unclear D gene. In germline, CDR1 is SEHNR, CDR2 FQNEAQ (reference sequence). The CDR3 consists of 12 residues. V shed 5 bases and J shed 10 bases, with 12 bases lying between them. In nucleotides, the CDR3 is TGTGCCAGCAGCATCGGACGCTCGGAGCAGTTCTTC. Amino acids: CASSIGRSEQFF.

This chain uses TRBV5-1 with TRBJ2-7; the D gene is possibly TRBD1 (6 bases). Germline CDR1 reads SGHRS; CDR2 reads YFSETQ. V gave up 0 bases and J gave up 6 bases, with 10 bases separating them. This CDR3 is built from 13 residues. CDR3 loop: CASSLGDIFEQYF. In DNA, the CDR3 is TGCGCCAGCAGCTTGGGGGACATTTTCGAGCAGTACTTC.

The V gene is TRBV24-1, the J gene TRBJ2-1; D gene unclear. CDR1 KGHDR and CDR2 SFDVKD come from the germline V gene. The CDR3 runs 14 residues. V dropped 5 bases and J dropped 2 bases, with 9 bases sitting between them. As DNA, the CDR3 is TGTGCCACCAGTGTCGGTGGCCCCTACAATGAGCAGTTCTTC. Protein sequence: CATSVGGPYNEQFF.

This chain uses TRBV5-6 with TRBJ2-1; tentative D call: TRBD1 (6 bases). V was shortened by 4 bases and J by 6 bases, with 20 bases between the two germline ends. The CDR3 is made up of 16 amino acids. The germline V gene has CDR1 SGHDT and CDR2 YYEEEE. CDR3 amino acids: CASSRRDTALVNEQFF. Here the CDR3 DNA reads TGTGCCAGCAGCAGAAGGGACACCGCTTTGGTCAATGAGCAGTTCTTC.

The chain combines TRBV2 with TRBJ1-5; no definite D call. There are 14 residues in the CDR3. Germline CDR1 is SNHLY and CDR2 is FYNNEI. The ends were cut back, 3 bases at V and 6 bases at J, with 12 bases in the middle. CDR3 amino acids: CASSDLAQSQPQHF. CDR3 nucleotides: TGTGCCAGCAGTGACTTGGCTCAGAGTCAGCCCCAGCATTTT.

This clone appeared a single time. The chain couples TRBV12-3 or TRBV12-4 to TRBJ1-1; 9 bases are shared with TRBD1. Trimming at V came to 5 bases and at J to 6 bases, leaving 4 bases not matched to a gene. This CDR3 contains 13 residues. In nucleotides, the CDR3 is TGTGCCAGCAGTGCTTACAGGGGGCCTGAAGCTTTCTTT. This encodes CASSAYRGPEAFF.

This chain uses TRBV11-2 with TRBJ1-2; D not certain. With 4 bases removed from V and 4 bases from J, the gap between germline ends came to 16 bases. In germline, CDR1 is SGHAT, CDR2 FQNNGV. The CDR3 consists of 15 residues. CDR3 sequence: CASSYNSMGSYGYTF. CDR3 DNA: TGTGCCAGCAGCTACAATTCAATGGGTAGCTATGGCTACACCTTC.

This clone showed up just once. The chain recombines TRBV11-3 with TRBJ2-1, with D possibly being TRBD2 (7 bases). V lost 4 bases to trimming and J lost 1 base, with 14 bases between them. CDR1 is SGHNT, CDR2 YENEEA, per germline. This CDR3 comprises 16 residues. CDR3 sequence: CASSSSGGASYNEQFF. CDR3 DNA: TGTGCCAGCAGCTCGTCGGGGGGCGCTTCCTACAATGAGCAGTTCTTC.

V gene TRBV6-1 combines with J gene TRBJ1-5; the D is unclear. The CDR3 contains 16 residues. V was cut by 2 bases and J by 0 bases, with 11 bases left in between. Germline V CDR1 and CDR2: MNHNS, SASEGT. The CDR3 loop is CASSERAGPSNQPQHF. CDR3 DNA: TGTGCCAGCAGTGAAAGGGCAGGCCCTAGCAATCAGCCCCAGCATTTT.

J is TRBJ1-4 and V is TRBV24-1; 10 bases are shared with TRBD1. Germline assignment: CDR1 KGHDR and CDR2 SFDVKD. The CDR3 is 15 amino acids. Losses at the gene ends were 4 bases for V and 10 bases for J; bases not matched to a gene: 8. CDR3 protein: CATSDSGTGEAKLFF. The CDR3 bases are TGTGCCACCAGTGACTCCGGGACAGGGGAGGCAAAACTGTTTTTT.

The chain joins TRBV19 to TRBJ1-4; possibly TRBD1 for D (5 bases). CDR1 LNHDA and CDR2 SQIVND come from the germline V gene (reference sequence). CDR3 length: 14 residues. With 7 bases removed from V and 0 bases from J, the gap between germline ends came to 9 bases. CDR3 in amino acids: CASTGFATNEKLFF. The CDR3 coding sequence is TGTGCCAGTACAGGGTTTGCAACTAATGAAAAACTGTTTTTT. Based on the CDR3 plus reference TRBV19 and TRBJ1-4, the full variable domain is DGGITQSPKYLFRKEGQNVTLSCEQNLNHDAMYWYRQDPGQGLRLIYYSQIVNDFQKGDIAEGYSVSREKKESFPLTVTSAQKNPTAFYLCASTGFATNEKLFFGSGTQLSVL.

J is TRBJ2-7 and V is TRBV5-6, with 8 positions matching TRBD2. The CDR3 spans 15 residues. V was pared by 4 bases and J by 5 bases, with 11 bases of the junction left unmatched. Looked up from germline, CDR1 is SGHDT and CDR2 is YYEEEE. The CDR3 bases are TGTGCCAGCAGCCCTGCACCGGGGGGGAGTAACGAGCAGTACTTC. It translates to CASSPAPGGSNEQYF. The full variable domain, rest sourced from reference TRBV5-6 and TRBJ2-7, is DAGVTQSPTHLIKTRGQQVTLRCSPKSGHDTVSWYQQALGQGPQFIFQYYEEEERQRGNFPDRFSGHQFPNYSSELNVNALLLGDSALYLCASSPAPGGSNEQYFGPGTRLTVT.

The chain couples TRBV7-9 to TRBJ1-3, with D hard to call. V lost 4 bases and J lost 0, with 19 bases in between. The CDR3 is 18 amino acids. CDR1 and CDR2 from the germline V gene are SEHNR and FQNEAQ (reference sequence). In DNA, the CDR3 is TGTGCCAGCAGCTCCTCGATGATGGGCGATTCCTCTGGAAACACCATATATTTT. It specifies CASSSSMMGDSSGNTIYF.

The CDR3 region is CASSRTGNYGYTF. In DNA, the CDR3 is TGTGCCAGCAGTAGGACAGGGAACTATGGCTACACCTTC. The chain uses TRBV12-3 or TRBV12-4 and TRBJ1-2, with 8 bases lining up with TRBD1. The CDR3 is 13 amino acids. V shed 5 bases, J shed 2 bases, and the junction held 1 base outside the gene matches.